The sequence of this TCR beta chain was determined in a study of cytomegalovirus exposure and HLA in healthy donors. Across the study: Of the donors genotyped, 300 to 500 in all, less than 90% fell in the Caucasian-associated ancestry cluster.

V shed 3 bases and J shed 0 bases, with 12 bases lying between them. In germline, CDR1 is SGHVS, CDR2 FNYEAQ. The CDR3 loop spans 15 amino acids. PCR was performed using 60 Vbeta and 13 Jbeta primers. Profiling relied on immunoSEQ multiplex PCR, and the TCRdb table lists in-frame clones only, not all of them. Among about 160,000 clones, roughly 80% were seen once, and the ten largest hold 3.5% to 4.5%. Regarding this clone: Its antigen is not known.

The study's findings and limits: A missense variant in DCLRE1C was later tied to TCR beta V- and J-gene trimming.

The chain recombines TRBV7-6 with TRBJ2-7, with D possibly TRBD2 on 5 matching bases. The sequencing sample was made of PBMCs. The origin of this receptor is a human donor in good health. The CDR3 nucleotides are TGTGCCAGCAGCTTTAACGCGGGCCCCTCCTACGAGCAGTACTTC. This codes for CASSFNAGPSYEQYF.